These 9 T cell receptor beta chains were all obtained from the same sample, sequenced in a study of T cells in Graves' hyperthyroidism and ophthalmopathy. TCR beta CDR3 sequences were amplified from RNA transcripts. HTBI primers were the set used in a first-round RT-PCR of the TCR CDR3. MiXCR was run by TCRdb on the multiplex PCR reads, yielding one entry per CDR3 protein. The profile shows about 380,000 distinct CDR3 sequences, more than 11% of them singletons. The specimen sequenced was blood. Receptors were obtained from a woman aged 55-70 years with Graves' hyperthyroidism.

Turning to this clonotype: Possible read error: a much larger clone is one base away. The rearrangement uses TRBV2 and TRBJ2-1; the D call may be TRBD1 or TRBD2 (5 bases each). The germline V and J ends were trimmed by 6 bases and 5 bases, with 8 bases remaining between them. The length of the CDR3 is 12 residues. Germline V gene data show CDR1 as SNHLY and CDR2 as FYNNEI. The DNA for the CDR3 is TGTGCCAGCAGGGGGGACCACAATGAGCAGTTCTTC. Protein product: CASRGDHNEQFF.

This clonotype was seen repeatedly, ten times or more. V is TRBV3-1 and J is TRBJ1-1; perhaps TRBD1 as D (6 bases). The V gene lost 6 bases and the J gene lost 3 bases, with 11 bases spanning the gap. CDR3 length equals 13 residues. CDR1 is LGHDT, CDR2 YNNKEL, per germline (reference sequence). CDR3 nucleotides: TGTGCCAGCAGGGGCGACAGGTACACTGAAGCTTTCTTT. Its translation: CASRGDRYTEAFF. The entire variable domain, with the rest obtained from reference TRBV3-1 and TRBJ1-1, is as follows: DTAVSQTPKYLVTQMGNDKSIKCEQNLGHDTMYWYKQDSKKFLKIMFSYNNKELIINETVPNRFSPKSPDKAHLNLHINSLELGDSAVYFCASRGDRYTEAFFGQGTRLTVV.

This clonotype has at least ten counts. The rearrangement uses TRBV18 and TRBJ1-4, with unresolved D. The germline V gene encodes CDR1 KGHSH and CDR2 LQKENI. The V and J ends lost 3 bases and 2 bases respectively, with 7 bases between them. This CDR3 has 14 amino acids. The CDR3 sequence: CASSPSQTNEKLFF. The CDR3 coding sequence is TGTGCCAGCTCACCGTCACAGACTAATGAAAAACTGTTTTTT.

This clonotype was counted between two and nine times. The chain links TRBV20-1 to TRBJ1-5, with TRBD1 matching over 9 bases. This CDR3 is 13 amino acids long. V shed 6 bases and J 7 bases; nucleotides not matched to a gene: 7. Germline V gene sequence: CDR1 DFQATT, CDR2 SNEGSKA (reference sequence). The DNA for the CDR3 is TGCAGTGCGACTGAGGACAGGGGACAGCCCCAGCATTTT. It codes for CSATEDRGQPQHF.

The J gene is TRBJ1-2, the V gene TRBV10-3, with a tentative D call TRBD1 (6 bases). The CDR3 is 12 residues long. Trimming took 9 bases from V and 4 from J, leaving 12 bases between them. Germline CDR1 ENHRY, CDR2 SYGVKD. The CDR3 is CAMGHYLYGYTF. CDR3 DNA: TGTGCCATGGGACACTACCTCTATGGCTACACCTTC.

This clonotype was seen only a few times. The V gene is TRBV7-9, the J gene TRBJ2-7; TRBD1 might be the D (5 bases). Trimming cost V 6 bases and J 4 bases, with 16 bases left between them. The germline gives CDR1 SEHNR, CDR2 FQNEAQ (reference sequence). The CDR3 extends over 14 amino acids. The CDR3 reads CASRDIRPDYEQYF. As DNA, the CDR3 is TGTGCCAGCAGGGACATTAGACCAGATTACGAGCAGTACTTC.

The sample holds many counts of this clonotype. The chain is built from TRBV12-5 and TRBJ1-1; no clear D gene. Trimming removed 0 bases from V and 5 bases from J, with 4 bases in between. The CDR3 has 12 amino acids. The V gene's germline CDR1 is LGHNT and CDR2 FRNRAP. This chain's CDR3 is CASGLVRTEAFF. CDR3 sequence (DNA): TGTGCTAGTGGTTTGGTAAGGACTGAAGCTTTCTTT.

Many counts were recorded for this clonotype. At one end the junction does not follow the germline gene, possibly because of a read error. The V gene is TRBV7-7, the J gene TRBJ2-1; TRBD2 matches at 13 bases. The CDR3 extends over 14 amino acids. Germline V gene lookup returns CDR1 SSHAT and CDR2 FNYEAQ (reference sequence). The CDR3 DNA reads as TGTGCTAGCAGCCGGACTAGCGGGGGAGGGGAGCAGTTCTTC. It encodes CASSRTSGGGEQFF.

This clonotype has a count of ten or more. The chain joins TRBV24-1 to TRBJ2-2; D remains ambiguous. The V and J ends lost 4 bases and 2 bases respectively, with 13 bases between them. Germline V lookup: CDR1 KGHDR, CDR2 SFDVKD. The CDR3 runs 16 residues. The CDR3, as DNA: TGTGCCACCAGTGACCCTTGGTCAGGAAACACCGGGGAGCTGTTTTTT. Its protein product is CATSDPWSGNTGELFF.